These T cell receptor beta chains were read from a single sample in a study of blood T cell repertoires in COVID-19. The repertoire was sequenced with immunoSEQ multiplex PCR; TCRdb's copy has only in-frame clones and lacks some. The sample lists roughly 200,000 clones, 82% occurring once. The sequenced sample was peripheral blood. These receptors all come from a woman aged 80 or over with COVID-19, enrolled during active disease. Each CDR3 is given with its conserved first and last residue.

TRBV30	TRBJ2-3	CAWGRGADTQYF
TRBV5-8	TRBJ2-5	CASSLVEGRETQYF
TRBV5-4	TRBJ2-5	CASSFDWGSGETQYF
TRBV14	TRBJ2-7	CASSGFETGLRGEQYF
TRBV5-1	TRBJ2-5	CASSLQGGKQETQYF
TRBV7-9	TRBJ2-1	CASSSRSGSSNEQFF
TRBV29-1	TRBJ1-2	CSVERTGVGRGCYTF
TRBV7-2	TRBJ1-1	CASSLYRDRGPFF
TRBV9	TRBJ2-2	CASSVEGRTGELFF
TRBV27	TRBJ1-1	CASRRQQGTEAFF
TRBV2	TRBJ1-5	CASSEPGGEGNQPQHF
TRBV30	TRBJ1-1	CAFDFGPNTEAFF
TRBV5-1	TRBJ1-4	CASSLAGAYEKLFF
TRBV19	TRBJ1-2	CASTPGRRGNYGYTF
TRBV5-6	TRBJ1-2	CASSLGRTGSGYTF
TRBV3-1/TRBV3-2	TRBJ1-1	CASSHGTGADTEAFF
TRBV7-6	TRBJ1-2	CASSSGGGYGYTF
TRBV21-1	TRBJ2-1	CASSKEGLNEQFF
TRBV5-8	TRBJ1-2	CASSLHAANYGYTF
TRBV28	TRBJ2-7	CASAFPGTGSYEQYF
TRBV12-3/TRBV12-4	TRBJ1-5	CASSVQVNQPQHF
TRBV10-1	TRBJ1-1	CATTRQGTDRSNTEAFF
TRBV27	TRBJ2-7	CASWDRAYKQYF
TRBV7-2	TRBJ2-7	CASSLSSAGDRYEQYF
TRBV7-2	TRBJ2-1	CASSLKGRPQWFF
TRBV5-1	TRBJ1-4	CASSLGQAGTNEKLFF
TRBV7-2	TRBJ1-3	CASSLAPPRGGNTIYF
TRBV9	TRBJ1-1	CASSVVGVTEAFF
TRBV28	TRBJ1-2	CASSPNLYGYTF
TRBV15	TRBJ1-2	CATSRAGTGGLGYTF
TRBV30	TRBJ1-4	CAWSVMGQGRNEKLFF
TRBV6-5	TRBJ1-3	CASKDSSGNTIYF
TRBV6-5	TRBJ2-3	CASKRERGGADTQYF
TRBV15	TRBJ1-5	CATGTGNNQPQHF
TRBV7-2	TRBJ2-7	CASSRGGYEQYF
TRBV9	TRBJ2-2	CASSGTGSIGELFF
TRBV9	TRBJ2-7	CASSVDPGDYEQYF
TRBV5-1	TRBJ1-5	CASSLGGPGQPQHF
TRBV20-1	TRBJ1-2	CSAPGVIGYTF
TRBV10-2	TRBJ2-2	CASIPSGGRFTGELFF
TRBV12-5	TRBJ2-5	CASGLGGQTLPETQYF
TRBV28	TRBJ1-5	CASRRQGGNQPQHF
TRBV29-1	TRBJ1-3	CSTRNGGAGNTIYF
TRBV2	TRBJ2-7	CASSEERGLDEQYF